One sample yielded the 6 T cell receptor beta chains listed below, sequenced in a study of T cells in Graves' hyperthyroidism and ophthalmopathy. There were TCR beta CDR3 regions amplified from RNA transcripts. The HTBI primer set drove a first-round RT-PCR of the TCR CDR3. MiXCR, run by TCRdb on the multiplex PCR reads, gives a single entry per CDR3 protein. The profile shows fewer than 350,000 distinct CDR3 sequences, 13% to 15% of them singletons. Sequencing was performed on blood. These receptors originate from a woman aged 45-65 years with Graves' hyperthyroidism that later progressed to Graves' ophthalmopathy.

This clonotype has a handful of counts. The chain joins TRBV3-1 to TRBJ1-5, with a tentative D call TRBD1 (5 bases). Germline loops: CDR1 LGHDT, CDR2 YNNKEL (reference sequence). Trimming took 4 bases from V and 2 from J, leaving 12 bases between them. This CDR3 spans 15 amino acids. This chain's CDR3 is CASSLGGGGNQPQHF. CDR3 DNA: TGTGCCAGCAGCCTGGGGGGAGGGGGCAATCAGCCCCAGCATTTT.

A word on this clonotype: An end of the junction does not agree with germline; a read error may underlie this. V gene TRBV9 combines with J gene TRBJ2-7; 8 nucleotides match TRBD2. The CDR3 has 15 amino acids. Germline CDR1 reads SGDLS; CDR2 reads YYNGEE. CDR3 loop: CASSPRGGATYGQYF. CDR3 DNA sequence: TGTGCCAGCAGCCCCCGGGGGGGGGCTACCTACGGGCAGTACTTC.

Ten or more counts support this clonotype. The V and J genes are TRBV28 and TRBJ2-7; TRBD2 matches at 10 bases. The CDR3 length is 15 residues. CDR1 and CDR2 from the germline V gene are MDHEN and SYDVKM. Trimming at V came to 5 bases and at J to 5 bases, leaving 9 bases not matched to a gene. CDR3 sequence reads: CASSLPRAGGNEQYF. In DNA, the CDR3 is TGTGCCAGCAGTCTCCCAAGAGCGGGAGGGAACGAGCAGTACTTC. Filled out from reference TRBV28 and TRBJ2-7, the complete variable domain reads DVKVTQSSRYLVKRTGEKVFLECVQDMDHENMFWYRQDPGLGLRLIYFSYDVKMKEKGDIPEGYSVSREKKERFSLILESASTNQTSMYLCASSLPRAGGNEQYFGPGTRLTVT.

Many counts were recorded for this clonotype. This sequence joins TRBV7-3 and TRBJ2-1; TRBD2 matches at 9 bases. Germline trimming cut 2 bases from V and 7 bases from J; bases unmatched to any gene: 18. This CDR3 spans 19 amino acids. Germline V gene lookup returns CDR1 SGHTA and CDR2 FQGTGA. The CDR3 DNA follows: TGTGCCAGCAGCTTAGCCCCGGGACTAGCCCCCCTGGCCGGGAATGAGCAGTTCTTC. It yields the protein CASSLAPGLAPLAGNEQFF.

V gene TRBV20-1 combines with J gene TRBJ2-7, with 7 bases aligning to TRBD1. The CDR3 sequence is 15 residues long. Germline V gene data show CDR1 as DFQATT and CDR2 as SNEGSKA (reference sequence). Unmatched junction bases numbered 9, after V lost 3 bases and J lost 1 base. The CDR3 nucleotides are TGCAGTGCTAGTTCATACGGGACAGAGTCCTACGAGCAGTACTTC. This codes for CSASSYGTESYEQYF.

This clonotype was detected many times. The DNA of the CDR3 is TGCAGTGCTCGAGGGGATTGGGGACTAGCGGCTTACACAGATACGCAGTATTTT. Its translation is CSARGDWGLAAYTDTQYF. J is TRBJ2-3 and V is TRBV20-1, with 11 bases fitting TRBD2. The CDR3 runs to 18 residues. Germline CDR1 DFQATT, CDR2 SNEGSKA (reference sequence). V lost 5 bases and J lost 2; bases outside the gene matches: 15.